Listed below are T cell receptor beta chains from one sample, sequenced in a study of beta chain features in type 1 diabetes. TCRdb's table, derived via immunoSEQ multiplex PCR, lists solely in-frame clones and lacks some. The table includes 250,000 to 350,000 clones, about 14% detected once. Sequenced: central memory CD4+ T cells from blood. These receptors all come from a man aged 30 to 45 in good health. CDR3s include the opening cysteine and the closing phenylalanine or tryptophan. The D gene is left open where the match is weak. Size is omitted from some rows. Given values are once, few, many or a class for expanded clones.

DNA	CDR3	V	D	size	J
TGCGCCAGCAGTGTACCGAACACCGGGGAGCTGTTTTTT	CASSVPNTGELFF	TRBV10-1	.	.	TRBJ2-2
TGTGCCAGCAGCCAAGATCAGGGACAGAACTCTGGAAACACCATATATTTT	CASSQDQGQNSGNTIYF	TRBV4-2	TRBD1	few	TRBJ1-3
TGTGCCAGCAGTGAAATAAGGACCGGGGAGCTGTTTTTT	CASSEIRTGELFF	TRBV6-1	.	few	TRBJ2-2
TGTGCCAGTACCGTCCAGGGGGTCACTGAAGCTTTCTTT	CASTVQGVTEAFF	TRBV19	TRBD1	few	TRBJ1-1
TGTGCCAGCATGTTGAGCTCTGGAAACACCATATATTTT	CASMLSSGNTIYF	TRBV2	.	many	TRBJ1-3
TGTGCCACCAGCATCGATAGGGGGACGCACAACATTCAGTACTTC	CATSIDRGTHNIQYF	TRBV15	.	many	TRBJ2-4
TGTGCCAGCAGTCAGGGTAAGGGTGAGCAGTTCTTC	CASSQGKGEQFF	TRBV28	.	many	TRBJ2-1
TGCGCCAGCAGCTTGGCCGGAGGAAGAGGCGACACTGAAGCTTTCTTT	CASSLAGGRGDTEAFF	TRBV5-1	.	.	TRBJ1-1
TGTGCCAGCAGTACGATCGATGAGCAGTTCTTC	CASSTIDEQFF	TRBV11-3	.	many	TRBJ2-1
TGTGCCAGCAGCTTTAAGACAGGGTTTCGGGTAAATGAGCAGTTCTTC	CASSFKTGFRVNEQFF	TRBV11-3	TRBD1	few	TRBJ2-1
TGTGCCACCAGCAGAGCTAACACCCAACTTGAAAAACTGTTTTTT	CATSRANTQLEKLFF	TRBV15	.	few	TRBJ1-4
TGTGCCAGCAGCTTAATGGGGGCACTTGGCTACACCTTC	CASSLMGALGYTF	TRBV7-3	.	.	TRBJ1-2
TGCGCCAGTCAACCGGGACAGGGATTGACTGAAGCTTTCTTT	CASQPGQGLTEAFF	TRBV5-1	TRBD1	.	TRBJ1-1
TGTGCCAGCATCAGCGATGCCGGGGAGCTGTTTTTT	CASISDAGELFF	TRBV6-5	.	few	TRBJ2-2
TGTGCCAGCAGCACAAGGATCGGACTAGCGGGGGGCCAAGATACGCAGTATTTT	CASSTRIGLAGGQDTQYF	TRBV7-2	TRBD2	.	TRBJ2-3